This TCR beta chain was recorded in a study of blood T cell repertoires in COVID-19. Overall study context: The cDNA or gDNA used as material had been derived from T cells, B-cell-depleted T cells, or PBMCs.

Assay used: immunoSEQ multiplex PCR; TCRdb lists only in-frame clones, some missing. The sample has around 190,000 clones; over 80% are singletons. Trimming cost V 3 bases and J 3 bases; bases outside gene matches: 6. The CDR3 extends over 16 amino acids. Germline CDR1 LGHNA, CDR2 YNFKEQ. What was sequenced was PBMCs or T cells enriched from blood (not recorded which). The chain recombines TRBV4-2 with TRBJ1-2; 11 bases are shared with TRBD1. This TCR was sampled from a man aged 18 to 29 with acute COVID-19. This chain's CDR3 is CASSHKSGQGDYGYTF. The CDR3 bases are TGTGCCAGCAGCCACAAGTCGGGACAGGGGGACTATGGCTACACCTTC.